This T cell receptor (beta chain) came from a study of blood T cells in healthy people across ages. General study points: Nothing was known about donor CMV status, and this possibly confounded expanded clonotype changes.

Extraction yielded at least 6 micrograms of total RNA per sample. This clonotype was recorded many times. Its antigen is not identified. A J-beta primer mix and a sample-barcoded 5' primer were used in a second PCR of roughly 7 to 12 cycles. MiXCR was run by TCRdb on the 5' RACE reads, yielding one entry per CDR3 protein. Seen here are hundreds of thousands of distinct CDR3 sequences, roughly half observed once, and the top ten hold about 14%. The sequence came from a woman over 75 in good health. The specimen sequenced was blood.

CDR3 nucleotides: TGTGCCAGCATCCGGAAAAGTAGCGGGTGGACCTCTGGGGCCAACGTCCTGACTTTC. Its translation: CASIRKSSGWTSGANVLTF. The V and J genes are TRBV6-1 and TRBJ2-6, with 7 bases fitting TRBD2. Germline loops: CDR1 MNHNS, CDR2 SASEGT. Unmatched junction bases numbered 15, after V lost 7 bases and J lost 0 bases. This CDR3 spans 19 amino acids.